The clone carrying this T cell receptor (beta chain) occurred many times. The sample originates from a study of regulatory T cells in long-lasting Graves disease. The time point is: newly diagnosed GD, antithyroid drugs for less than 3 months. TCR sequences were obtained from RNA taken from PBMCs. The CDR3 has 16 residues. Trimming removed 4 bases from V and 5 bases from J; junction bases left unmatched: 13. Germline-derived CDR1 and CDR2 are MGHRA and YSYEKL. The TCR beta library used iRepertoire HTBI primers with Arm-PCR amplification of CDR3. TCRdb re-called the multiplex PCR reads with MiXCR, one entry per CDR3 protein. The sample records about 530,000 distinct CDR3 sequences, approximately 16% being singletons. The same sample was also studied in work on T cells in Graves' hyperthyroidism and ophthalmopathy.

This chain connects TRBV4-1 to TRBJ2-7, with 8 bases fitting TRBD1. Sequencing used peripheral blood mononuclear cells (PBMCs), obtained at new diagnosis, from a patient treated with antithyroid drugs. The receptor was isolated from a woman in her forties or fifties with Graves disease. The CDR3 DNA is TGCGCCAGCAGCCCAAACTACAGGGGGGTAGTCGACGAGCAGTACTTC. This translates into CASSPNYRGVVDEQYF.